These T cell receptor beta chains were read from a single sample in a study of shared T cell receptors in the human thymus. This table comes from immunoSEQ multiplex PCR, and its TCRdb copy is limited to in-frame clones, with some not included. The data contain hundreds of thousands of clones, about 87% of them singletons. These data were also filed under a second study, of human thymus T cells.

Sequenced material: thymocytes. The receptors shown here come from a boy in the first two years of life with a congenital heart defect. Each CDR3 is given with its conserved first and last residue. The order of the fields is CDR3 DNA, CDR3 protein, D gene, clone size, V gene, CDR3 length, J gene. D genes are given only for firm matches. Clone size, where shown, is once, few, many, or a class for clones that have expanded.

TGTGCCAGTAGTATGGGGCGGACAGGAGGAGGGGATGCAACTAATGAAAAACTGTTTTTT	CASSMGRTGGGDATNEKLFF	TRBD1	.	TRBV19	20	TRBJ1-4
TGTGCCAGCAGCGGATCCGGGACAGGGTCCTACGAGCAGTACTTC	CASSGSGTGSYEQYF	TRBD1	.	TRBV7-9	15	TRBJ2-7
TGTGCCAGCAGCTTAGTGGTTCTAGGTCAAACTAGCACAGATACGCAGTATTTT	CASSLVVLGQTSTDTQYF	.	.	TRBV7-2	18	TRBJ2-3
TGTGCCAGCAGCCTGGATCCTGGACTAGGAAACAATGAGCAGTTCTTC	CASSLDPGLGNNEQFF	TRBD2	.	TRBV5-4	16	TRBJ2-1
TGTGCCACCAGCAACGACGGTAACGAGGGGACTACTGAAGCTTTCTTT	CATSNDGNEGTTEAFF	.	.	TRBV15	16	TRBJ1-1
TGTGCCAGCAGCTTAACTCTGAGACAGGGGGGAGAGAACACTGAAGCTTTCTTT	CASSLTLRQGGENTEAFF	TRBD1	.	TRBV7-9	18	TRBJ1-1
TGTGCCAGCAGACGGACGAGGGTGGGAAACACTGAAGCTTTCTTT	CASRRTRVGNTEAFF	.	.	TRBV6-5	15	TRBJ1-1
TGTGCCAGCAGTTCGTCTCCCGGAGGGGTGACTAATGAAAAACTGTTTTTT	CASSSSPGGVTNEKLFF	.	.	TRBV28	17	TRBJ1-4
TGTGCCAGCATGGGAGGCTCGAGGTATGAGCAGTTCTTC	CASMGGSRYEQFF	.	.	TRBV2	13	TRBJ2-1
TGTGCCAGCAGTTTTCATAGGACAGGGGACCCTTTGGGCTCCTACAATGAGCAGTTCTTC	CASSFHRTGDPLGSYNEQFF	TRBD1	.	TRBV28	20	TRBJ2-1
TGTGCCAGCAAAAGACAGGGTGGCGGCTACACCTTC	CASKRQGGGYTF	TRBD1	few	TRBV6-5	12	TRBJ1-2
TGTGCCAGCAGCCCACCGCAGGGAGGTACTGAAGCTTTCTTT	CASSPPQGGTEAFF	.	.	TRBV7-4	14	TRBJ1-1
TGTGCCAGCAGCCAAGTATGGCCTAGCGGGGGGGCGGTAGAGGAGACCCAGTACTTC	CASSQVWPSGGAVEETQYF	TRBD2	.	TRBV4-2	19	TRBJ2-5
TGTGCCAGCAAACTAGCGGGGTTCACAGATACGCAGTATTTT	CASKLAGFTDTQYF	TRBD2	.	TRBV2	14	TRBJ2-3
TGTGCCAGCAGCTCCAGGGTTTTTCCCTATAATTCACCCCTCCACTTT	CASSSRVFPYNSPLHF	.	.	TRBV11-2	16	TRBJ1-6
TGTGCCAGCAGCTCCCCTAGCGGGGGGGCTATATACAATGAGCAGTTCTTC	CASSSPSGGAIYNEQFF	TRBD2	.	TRBV7-2	17	TRBJ2-1
TGTGCCAGTAGTCTATGGAAGACAGGGGACTATGGCTACACCTTC	CASSLWKTGDYGYTF	TRBD1	.	TRBV19	15	TRBJ1-2
TGCGCCAGCAGCCAAGACGGGGACAGGGAACCCTACGAGCAGTACTTC	CASSQDGDREPYEQYF	TRBD1	.	TRBV4-3	16	TRBJ2-7
TGTGCCAGCAGTGGACCTAGCGGGAGGGGGTTCTACGAGCAGTACTTC	CASSGPSGRGFYEQYF	TRBD2	.	TRBV6-1	16	TRBJ2-7
TGTGCCAGCACCCACAGCGGGAGCTATGGCTACACCTTC	CASTHSGSYGYTF	.	.	TRBV7-9	13	TRBJ1-2
TGTGCCAGCAGTCTGAAGAGAGGAGGGGACAATGAGCAGTTCTTC	CASSLKRGGDNEQFF	.	.	TRBV5-4	15	TRBJ2-1
TGTGCCAGCAGCAATAACTACGAGCAGTACTTC	CASSNNYEQYF	.	.	TRBV7-2	11	TRBJ2-7
TGTGCCAGCAGTTACGGACAGGGAAGCACCGGGGAGCTGTTTTTT	CASSYGQGSTGELFF	TRBD1	.	TRBV6-5	15	TRBJ2-2
TGTGCCAGCAGCTTAGATGTGCGGGGGCGAGGCTACACCTTC	CASSLDVRGRGYTF	.	.	TRBV7-2	14	TRBJ1-2
TGTGCCAGTAGTCCCACTAGCGGGTACTACGAGCAGTACTTC	CASSPTSGYYEQYF	TRBD2	.	TRBV19	14	TRBJ2-7
TGTGCCAGCAGTATTGGACTAGCGGGCCTCGGGGATACGCAGTATTTT	CASSIGLAGLGDTQYF	TRBD2	.	TRBV28	16	TRBJ2-3
TGTGCCAGCTCTCTACTACCCGGGACTAGCGGGATCTACAATGAGCAGTTCTTC	CASSLLPGTSGIYNEQFF	TRBD2	.	TRBV18	18	TRBJ2-1
TGCGCCAGCAGCCAAGATATACCGGGACAGGGATATAATGAAAAACTGTTTTTT	CASSQDIPGQGYNEKLFF	TRBD1	.	TRBV4-1	18	TRBJ1-4
TGTGCCAGCAGTTACAATCCCAGGGCCTTCAATTCCCCCCTCCACTTT	CASSYNPRAFNSPLHF	.	few	TRBV6-5	16	TRBJ1-6
TGTGCCAGCAGCGCCTCTAGCGGGAGAGGGAACACCGGGGAGCTGTTTTTT	CASSASSGRGNTGELFF	TRBD2	.	TRBV9	17	TRBJ2-2
TGTGCGACAAGGGGGCAGGGAATCTACGAGCAGTACTTC	CATRGQGIYEQYF	TRBD1	.	TRBV19	13	TRBJ2-7
TGTGCCAGCAGTTACAGGACAGGGGGCTATGGCTACACCTTC	CASSYRTGGYGYTF	TRBD1	.	TRBV6-5	14	TRBJ1-2
TGTGCCACCAGCAGAGGAATACACCACAATGAGCAGTTCTTC	CATSRGIHHNEQFF	.	.	TRBV15	14	TRBJ2-1
TGTGCCAGCAGCCGCAGCTCCTATAATTCACCCCTCCACTTT	CASSRSSYNSPLHF	.	.	TRBV28	14	TRBJ1-6
TGTGCCAGCAGCTTGGACAGGCAGAACACTGAAGCTTTCTTT	CASSLDRQNTEAFF	TRBD1	.	TRBV7-9	14	TRBJ1-1
TGTGCCAGCAGTGAATACGAGGGTCGGGGGGAGACCCAGTACTTC	CASSEYEGRGETQYF	.	.	TRBV25-1	15	TRBJ2-5
TGTGCCAGTAGCACTCAGGGTGCTGGGGCCAACGTCCTGACTTTC	CASSTQGAGANVLTF	.	.	TRBV19	15	TRBJ2-6
TGTGCCAGCAGCTTCCGGGACAGTGGGTTAGCCAAAAACATTCAGTACTTC	CASSFRDSGLAKNIQYF	TRBD1	.	TRBV7-2	17	TRBJ2-4
TGTGCCAGTAGTAAACGGACAGGGAATCAGCCCCAGCATTTT	CASSKRTGNQPQHF	TRBD1	.	TRBV19	14	TRBJ1-5
TGCGCCAGTAGTATCCCGGAGAAGGGCAATCAGCCCCAGCATTTT	CASSIPEKGNQPQHF	.	.	TRBV19	15	TRBJ1-5
TGTGCCAGCAAGCACGGAGGGAGCGGGGTTCCCTCCTACGAGCAGTACTTC	CASKHGGSGVPSYEQYF	TRBD2	.	TRBV2	17	TRBJ2-7
TGTGCCAGCAGTCGGGTTGAAGCTTTCTTT	CASSRVEAFF	.	.	TRBV28	10	TRBJ1-1
TGCGCCAGCAGCTTGGAGGGGCCGTGTCGCTCTGGAAACACCATATATTTT	CASSLEGPCRSGNTIYF	.	.	TRBV5-1	17	TRBJ1-3
TGTGCCAGTAGCCCTTTGGAGCGGGGGGACCGATACAATGAGCAGTTCTTC	CASSPLERGDRYNEQFF	TRBD2	.	TRBV19	17	TRBJ2-1
TGCGCCAGCAGCGGGAGTAGCACAGATACGCAGTATTTT	CASSGSSTDTQYF	.	.	TRBV5-1	13	TRBJ2-3
TGTGCCACCAAACGACAGGGGGCACACTATGGCTACACCTTC	CATKRQGAHYGYTF	TRBD1	.	TRBV27	14	TRBJ1-2
TGTGCCAGTAGAATGGAGGGGGAGACCCAGTACTTC	CASRMEGETQYF	.	.	TRBV19	12	TRBJ2-5
TGTGCCTGGAGTGAAACGACGTTCAGGGGCGACAACAATTCACCCCTCCACTTT	CAWSETTFRGDNNSPLHF	.	.	TRBV30	18	TRBJ1-6
TGTGCCAGCAGCTACAGCCCCGTCTATTGGACTAGCCGAGGAGGGGAGCTGTTTTTT	CASSYSPVYWTSRGGELFF	TRBD2	.	TRBV5-6	19	TRBJ2-2
TGTGCCAGCAGCCCCCAAGGGCGGGACTCCCCGGGAGAGACCCAGTACTTC	CASSPQGRDSPGETQYF	.	.	TRBV7-9	17	TRBJ2-5
TGTGCCAGCAGCTTAGAACAGGGGGCCGGTGGCTACACCTTC	CASSLEQGAGGYTF	TRBD1	.	TRBV7-9	14	TRBJ1-2